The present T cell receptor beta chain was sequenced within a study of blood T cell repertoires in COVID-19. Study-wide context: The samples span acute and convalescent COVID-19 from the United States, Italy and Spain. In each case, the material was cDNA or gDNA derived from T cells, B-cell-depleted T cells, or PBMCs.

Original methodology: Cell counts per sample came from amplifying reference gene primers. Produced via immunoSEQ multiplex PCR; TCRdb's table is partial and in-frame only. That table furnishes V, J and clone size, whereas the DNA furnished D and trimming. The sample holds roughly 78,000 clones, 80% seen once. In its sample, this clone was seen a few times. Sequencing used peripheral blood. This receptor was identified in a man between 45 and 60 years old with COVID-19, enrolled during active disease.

The CDR3 spells CASPPSGDYNEQFF. Here the CDR3 DNA reads TGTGCCAGCCCCCCTAGCGGAGACTACAATGAGCAGTTCTTC. The chain is built from TRBV6-5 and TRBJ2-1; 7 positions match TRBD2. The germline CDR1 and CDR2 sequences are MNHEY and SVGAGI. The CDR3 length is 14 residues. The ends lost 8 bases at V and 3 bases at J; junction bases unmatched: 7.